These 24 T cell receptor beta chains originate from one sample sequenced in a study of shared T cell receptors in the human thymus. Profiled with immunoSEQ multiplex PCR; TCRdb holds only in-frame clones, not every one. The profile shows approximately 760,000 clones, 70% to 90% of them singletons. The same data also went into a second study, on human thymus T cells.

The sequencing sample was made of thymocytes. These receptors were obtained from a girl under three years old with a congenital heart defect.

The chain links TRBV9 to TRBJ2-1, with 7 nucleotides matching TRBD2. Germline V gene lookup returns CDR1 SGDLS and CDR2 YYNGEE. The CDR3 contains 16 residues. V lost 0 bases to trimming and J lost 3 bases; unmatched junction nucleotides: 6. The CDR3 protein is CASSVDERGVYNEQFF. For the CDR3, the DNA is TGTGCCAGCAGCGTAGATGAGCGGGGAGTCTACAATGAGCAGTTCTTC.

The sample holds one count of this clone. This chain uses TRBV5-6 with TRBJ2-5; 7 bases line up with TRBD1. The V segment lost 5 bases and the J segment 2 bases; nucleotides outside the gene matches: 6. Germline V gene sequence: CDR1 SGHDT, CDR2 YYEEEE. This CDR3 has 14 residues. CDR3 DNA sequence: TGTGCCAGCAGTTATGACAGGGCTCAAGAGACCCAGTACTTC. It yields the protein CASSYDRAQETQYF. Variable domain in full (rest from reference TRBV5-6 and TRBJ2-5): DAGVTQSPTHLIKTRGQQVTLRCSPKSGHDTVSWYQQALGQGPQFIFQYYEEEERQRGNFPDRFSGHQFPNYSSELNVNALLLGDSALYLCASSYDRAQETQYFGPGTRLLVL.

V and J are TRBV4-1 and TRBJ1-1; 7 positions agree with TRBD1. The CDR3 has 13 residues. CDR1 MGHRA and CDR2 YSYEKL come from the germline V gene. Trimming at V came to 5 bases and at J to 4 bases, leaving 4 bases not matched to a gene. In DNA, the CDR3 is TGCGCCAGCAGCGTACAGGGGATCACTGAAGCTTTCTTT. It codes for CASSVQGITEAFF.

The chain links TRBV6-1 to TRBJ2-5, with D unclear. Per the germline V gene, CDR1 is MNHNS and CDR2 is SASEGT. The CDR3 loop spans 13 amino acids. V shed 7 bases and J shed 1 base, with 10 bases lying between them. The CDR3 reads CASTLPGQETQYF. In nucleotides, the CDR3 is TGTGCCAGCACCCTTCCGGGCCAAGAGACCCAGTACTTC.

The rearrangement uses TRBV6-1 and TRBJ1-4, with D tentatively TRBD1 (6 bases). The CDR3 contains 15 residues. Trimming left V 6 bases short and J 6 bases short, with 17 bases between. The germline gives CDR1 MNHNS, CDR2 SASEGT. CDR3 nucleotides: TGTGCCAGCAGGCCTAACAGGGTTGGGGATGAAAAACTGTTTTTT. Translation: CASRPNRVGDEKLFF.

V is TRBV9 and J is TRBJ1-2; D may be TRBD1 (5 bases). Germline V gives CDR1 SGDLS, CDR2 YYNGEE. The V gene lost 3 bases and the J gene lost 0 bases, with 18 bases spanning the gap. The CDR3 is made up of 17 amino acids. CDR3 loop: CASSAGDGVLANYGYTF. CDR3 in DNA: TGTGCCAGCAGCGCGGGGGACGGAGTCCTAGCTAACTATGGCTACACCTTC. Full variable domain (rest looked up from reference TRBV9 and TRBJ1-2): DSGVTQTPKHLITATGQRVTLRCSPRSGDLSVYWYQQSLDQGLQFLIQYYNGEERAKGNILERFSAQQFPDLHSELNLSSLELGDSALYFCASSAGDGVLANYGYTFGSGTRLTVV.

CDR3: CASSSGQRNSGNTIYF. In DNA form, the CDR3 reads TGTGCCAGCTCATCTGGACAGCGCAACTCTGGAAACACCATATATTTT. V usage is TRBV18 and J usage is TRBJ1-3; tentative D call: TRBD1 (6 bases). The germline V gene encodes CDR1 KGHSH and CDR2 LQKENI. This CDR3 comprises 16 residues. Trimming stripped 5 bases from V and 0 bases from J, with 14 bases between.

This clone showed up just once. The genes are TRBV12-2 and TRBJ2-1; no check of the table's D call, TRBD2, against the DNA was made. TRBV12-2 is assigned pseudogene status. There are 11 residues in the CDR3. CDR3 amino acids: CASRRYNEQFF. The CDR3 region has the DNA TGTGCAAGTCGCCGTTACAATGAGCAGTTCTTC.

This chain uses TRBV11-2 with TRBJ1-2; D might be TRBD1 (5 bases). Trimming left V 1 base short and J 4 bases short, with 16 bases between. Germline values: CDR1 SGHAT, CDR2 FQNNGV. The CDR3 runs to 16 residues. CDR3 sequence: CASSLALKSGRYGYTF. The CDR3 region has the DNA TGTGCCAGCAGCTTAGCGCTGAAGTCAGGGCGCTATGGCTACACCTTC. Using reference TRBV11-2 and TRBJ1-2 for the parts outside the CDR3, the full variable domain is EAGVAQSPRYKIIEKRQSVAFWCNPISGHATLYWYQQILGQGPKLLIQFQNNGVVDDSQLPKDRFSAERLKGVDSTLKIQPAKLEDSAVYLCASSLALKSGRYGYTFGSGTRLTVV.

The rearrangement links TRBV2 to TRBJ2-7; D may be TRBD1 (6 bases). Trimming removed 3 bases from V and 3 bases from J, with 18 bases in between. Germline loops: CDR1 SNHLY, CDR2 FYNNEI. CDR3 size: 16 residues. The DNA of the CDR3 is TGTGCCAGCAGTGAGGAGGACAGCCAGCGATACTACGAGCAGTACTTC. This codes for CASSEEDSQRYYEQYF.

The chain couples TRBV7-8 to TRBJ1-2; weak D call: TRBD1 (6 bases). The CDR3 sequence is 20 residues long. CDR1 SGHVS and CDR2 FQNEAQ come from the germline V gene. The germline V and J ends were trimmed by 0 bases and 4 bases, with 27 bases remaining between them. The CDR3 loop is CASSLAWGGQGLPLTYGYTF. As DNA, the CDR3 is TGTGCCAGCAGCTTAGCTTGGGGAGGGCAGGGGTTACCCCTCACCTATGGCTACACCTTC.

The chain uses TRBV19 and TRBJ1-1, with a weak D call TRBD1 (6 bases). This CDR3 comprises 11 residues. Trimming removed 6 bases at V and 7 bases at J, with 9 bases between. Germline V gene data show CDR1 as LNHDA and CDR2 as SQIVND (reference sequence). The CDR3 coding sequence is TGTGCCAGTAGGGTGGACAGTGAAGCTTTCTTT. Translating it yields CASRVDSEAFF.

The rearrangement links TRBV4-1 to TRBJ2-1; 14 nucleotides align to TRBD2. The CDR3 contains 17 residues. Losses at the gene ends were 2 bases for V and 7 bases for J; bases not matched to a gene: 7. Germline V CDR1 and CDR2: MGHRA, YSYEKL. CDR3 residues: CASSQLPTSGGVNEQFF. In DNA, the CDR3 is TGCGCCAGCAGCCAATTACCGACTAGCGGGGGGGTTAATGAGCAGTTCTTC.

The rearrangement uses TRBV27 and TRBJ2-5; 8 nucleotides agree with TRBD1. Germline V lookup: CDR1 MNHEY, CDR2 SMNVEV (reference sequence). Trimming took 4 bases from V and 5 from J; bases not matched to a gene: 12. The CDR3 sequence is 16 residues long. The CDR3 reads CASSSSDRVRGETQYF. In nucleotides, the CDR3 is TGTGCCAGCAGTTCGTCGGACAGGGTGCGCGGGGAGACCCAGTACTTC.

The chain recombines TRBV7-9 with TRBJ1-4; 8 nucleotides match TRBD1. Germline V gene sequence: CDR1 SEHNR, CDR2 FQNEAQ (reference sequence). There are 15 residues in the CDR3. V shed 5 bases and J 8 bases; nucleotides not matched to a gene: 10. The CDR3 sequence is CASSPRGQGTEKLFF. The CDR3 DNA reads TGTGCCAGCAGCCCCAGGGGGCAAGGAACCGAAAAACTGTTTTTT.

This clone showed up just once. V is TRBV15 and J is TRBJ2-1; D gene unclear. Deletions cut 5 bases from V and 8 bases from J, with 19 bases between. This CDR3 has 15 amino acids. CDR1 is LNHNV and CDR2 is YYDKDF in the germline V gene (reference sequence). CDR3 in DNA: TGTGCCACCAGCGAAGAGAGGAACCGCTTCCATGAGCAGTTCTTC. Encoded protein: CATSEERNRFHEQFF.

This chain connects TRBV11-2 to TRBJ2-3; a possible D gene is TRBD1 (5 bases). Germline V gene sequence: CDR1 SGHAT, CDR2 FQNNGV. The CDR3 consists of 17 residues. V was clipped by 1 base and J by 4 bases, with 18 bases between them. CDR3 loop: CASSLAPPRQCPDTQYF. CDR3 coding DNA: TGTGCCAGCAGCTTAGCCCCCCCTAGACAGTGCCCAGATACGCAGTATTTT. The full variable domain, with the rest looked up from reference TRBV11-2 and TRBJ2-3, is EAGVAQSPRYKIIEKRQSVAFWCNPISGHATLYWYQQILGQGPKLLIQFQNNGVVDDSQLPKDRFSAERLKGVDSTLKIQPAKLEDSAVYLCASSLAPPRQCPDTQYFGPGTRLTVL.

The V call is TRBV7-7, the J call TRBJ2-5; D is possibly TRBD1 (6 bases). The CDR3 length is 13 residues. Germline lookup yields CDR1 SSHAT and CDR2 FNYEAQ (reference sequence). In DNA form, the CDR3 reads TGTGCTACACTCGACGCAGGGGAAGAGACCCAGTACTTC. Protein sequence: CATLDAGEETQYF.

The gene calls are TRBV7-9 and TRBJ1-2, with a weak D call TRBD1 (6 bases). With 5 bases removed from V and 0 bases from J, the gap between germline ends came to 19 bases. Germline values: CDR1 SEHNR, CDR2 FQNEAQ (reference sequence). The CDR3 loop spans 17 amino acids. CDR3 DNA: TGTGCCAGCAGCCCGCCAACAGGGTGGGGAACTAACTATGGCTACACCTTC. It is translated as CASSPPTGWGTNYGYTF.

This chain joins TRBV7-6 and TRBJ2-1; D perhaps matches TRBD1 (6 bases). The V and J ends lost 1 base and 9 bases respectively, with 34 bases between them. Per germline, CDR1 SGHVS and CDR2 FNYEAQ. This CDR3 contains 21 residues. The CDR3 loop reads CASSLGGNRAYVTSLVSEQFF. The CDR3 nucleotides are TGTGCCAGCAGCTTAGGGGGGAACAGGGCGTATGTAACCAGTTTGGTAAGTGAGCAGTTCTTC. The entire variable domain, with the rest obtained from reference TRBV7-6 and TRBJ2-1, is as follows: GAGVSQSPRYKVTKRGQDVALRCDPISGHVSLYWYRQALGQGPEFLTYFNYEAQQDKSGLPNDRFSAERPEGSISTLTIQRTEQRDSAMYRCASSLGGNRAYVTSLVSEQFFGPGTRLTVL.

The V and J genes are TRBV15 and TRBJ1-2, with 12 bases aligning to TRBD1. The germline CDR1 and CDR2 sequences are LNHNV and YYDKDF (reference sequence). The CDR3 runs 21 residues. V was clipped by 0 bases and J by 4 bases; unmatched bases: 18. The CDR3 DNA sequence: TGTGCCACCAGCAGAGACCATCTTAACCGTATCGGGACAGGGGGCACCTATGGCTACACCTTC. It encodes CATSRDHLNRIGTGGTYGYTF.

V and J are TRBV4-1 and TRBJ2-4; TRBD1 aligns across 9 bases. Germline CDR1 and CDR2: MGHRA and YSYEKL. V lost 2 bases, J lost 7 bases, and 3 bases stayed unmatched. This CDR3 is built from 14 residues. This CDR3 reads CASSQFDRGNIQYF. CDR3 nucleotide sequence: TGCGCCAGCAGCCAATTTGACAGGGGGAACATTCAGTACTTC.

The chain employs TRBV7-9 and TRBJ1-1; unclear D gene. Germline V lookup: CDR1 SEHNR, CDR2 FQNEAQ (reference sequence). Trimming shortened V by 3 bases and J by 1 base, and 15 bases separated the two germline ends. The CDR3 loop spans 16 amino acids. The chain's CDR3 is CASSLISPGENTEAFF. The CDR3 DNA reads TGTGCCAGCAGCTTGATATCCCCCGGGGAGAACACTGAAGCTTTCTTT.

The rearrangement uses TRBV11-3 and TRBJ2-3; 12 nucleotides match TRBD1. Germline CDR1 and CDR2: SGHNT and YENEEA. This CDR3 spans 16 amino acids. V trimming: 5 bases; J trimming: 3 bases; junction bases outside the gene matches: 6. The CDR3 spells CASSHRDRGPTDTQYF. CDR3 DNA sequence: TGTGCCAGCAGCCACCGGGACAGGGGGCCGACAGATACGCAGTATTTT.